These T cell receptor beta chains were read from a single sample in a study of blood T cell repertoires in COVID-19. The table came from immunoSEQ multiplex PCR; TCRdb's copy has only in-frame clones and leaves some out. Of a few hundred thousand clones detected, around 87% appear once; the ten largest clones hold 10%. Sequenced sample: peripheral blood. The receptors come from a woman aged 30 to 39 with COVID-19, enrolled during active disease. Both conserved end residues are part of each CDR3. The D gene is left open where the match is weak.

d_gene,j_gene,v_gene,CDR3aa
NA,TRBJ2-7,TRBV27,CASSLYSTSSTYEQYF
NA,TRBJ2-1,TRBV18,CASSPPSTGSYNEQFF
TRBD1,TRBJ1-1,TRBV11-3,CASSTGTGGGTEAFF
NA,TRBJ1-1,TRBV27,CASSLAGGITEAFF
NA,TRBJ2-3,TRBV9,CASSVGTGFPPSSTDTQYF
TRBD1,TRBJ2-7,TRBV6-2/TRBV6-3,CASSLRDRVYEQYF
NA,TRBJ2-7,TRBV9,CASSAGGGTPYEQYF
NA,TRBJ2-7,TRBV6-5,CASSFGGLAYEQYF
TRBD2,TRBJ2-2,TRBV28,CASSPTGGDSVGGELFF
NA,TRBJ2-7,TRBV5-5,CASSLATAGPSSYEQYF
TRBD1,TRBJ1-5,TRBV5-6,CASSLWDREGQPQHF
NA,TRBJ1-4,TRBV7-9,CASSLAPGSSEWDEKLFF
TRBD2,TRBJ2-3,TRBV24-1,CATAAGRDTDTQYF
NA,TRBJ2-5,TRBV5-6,CASSGGKSPWKETQYF
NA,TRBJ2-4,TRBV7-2,CASSSTSTRGNIQYF
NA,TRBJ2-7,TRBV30,CASRRAGGFGSYEQYF
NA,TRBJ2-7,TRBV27,CASSFAGRSYEQYF
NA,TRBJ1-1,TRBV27,CALSRGGMNTEAFF
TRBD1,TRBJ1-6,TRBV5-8,CASSRDRTNSPLHF
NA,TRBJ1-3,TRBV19,CASSIQGSAGNTIYF
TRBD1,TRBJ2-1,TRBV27,CASSRGTGGKNEQFF
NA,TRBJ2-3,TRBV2,CASSEALGPQRADTQYF
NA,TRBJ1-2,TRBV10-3,CEVSRRVRGYGYTF
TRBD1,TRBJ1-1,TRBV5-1,CASGTGALNTEAFF
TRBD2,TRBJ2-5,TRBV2,CASSLAGVQETQYF
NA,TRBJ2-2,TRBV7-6,CASSNYRDTGELFF
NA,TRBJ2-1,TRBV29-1,CSVEVPPRVNEQFF
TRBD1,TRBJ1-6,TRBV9,CASSGTGVNSPLHF
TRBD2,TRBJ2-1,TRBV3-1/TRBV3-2,CASSQDSHASGSYNEQFF
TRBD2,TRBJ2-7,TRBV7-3,CASSLSPTSGNEQYF
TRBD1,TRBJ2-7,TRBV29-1,CSVEDREAYEQYF
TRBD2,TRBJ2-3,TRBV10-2,CASSLAGGADTQYF
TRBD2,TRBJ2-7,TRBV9,CASSGGLAGISEEQYF